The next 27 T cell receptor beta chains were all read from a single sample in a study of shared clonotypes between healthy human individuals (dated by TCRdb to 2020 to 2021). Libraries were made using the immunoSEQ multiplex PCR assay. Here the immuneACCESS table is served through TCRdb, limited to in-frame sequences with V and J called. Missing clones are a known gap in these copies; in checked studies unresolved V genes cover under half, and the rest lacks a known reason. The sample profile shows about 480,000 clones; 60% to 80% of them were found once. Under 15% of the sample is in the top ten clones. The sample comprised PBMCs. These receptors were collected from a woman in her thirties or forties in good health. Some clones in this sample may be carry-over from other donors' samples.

The CDR3 nucleotides read TGTGCCAGCAGTAGGGGGGACACCGACACCGGGGAGCTGTTTTTT. Its translation: CASSRGDTDTGELFF. The chain carries TRBV28 and TRBJ2-2; D could derive from TRBD1 or TRBD2 (6 bases each). CDR3 length: 15 residues. CDR1 and CDR2 from the germline V gene are MDHEN and SYDVKM. Trimming removed 5 bases from V and 3 bases from J, with 13 bases in between.

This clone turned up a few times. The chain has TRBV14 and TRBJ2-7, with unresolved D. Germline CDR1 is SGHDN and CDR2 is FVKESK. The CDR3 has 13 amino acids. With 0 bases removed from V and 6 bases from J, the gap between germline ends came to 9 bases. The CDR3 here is CASSQDRTSEQYF. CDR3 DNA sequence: TGTGCCAGCAGCCAAGATCGAACCTCCGAGCAGTACTTC.

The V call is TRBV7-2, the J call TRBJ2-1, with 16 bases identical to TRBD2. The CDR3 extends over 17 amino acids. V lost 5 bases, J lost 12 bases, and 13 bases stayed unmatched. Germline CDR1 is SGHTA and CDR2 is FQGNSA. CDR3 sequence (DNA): TGTGCCAGCAGCCTAGACGGGACTAGCGGGAGGGCCTCCGGGCAGTTCTTC. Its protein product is CASSLDGTSGRASGQFF.

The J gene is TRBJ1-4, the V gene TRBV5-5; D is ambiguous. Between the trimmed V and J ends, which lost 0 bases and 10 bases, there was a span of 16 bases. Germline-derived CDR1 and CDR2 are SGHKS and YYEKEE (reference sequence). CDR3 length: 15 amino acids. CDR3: CASSLEVFGTGKLFF. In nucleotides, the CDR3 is TGTGCCAGCAGCTTGGAAGTATTCGGTACGGGAAAACTGTTTTTT.

The CDR3 spells CASSLVGLAGSGADTQYF. CDR3 nucleotides: TGTGCCAGCAGTTTAGTGGGCCTAGCGGGATCGGGGGCAGATACGCAGTATTTT. The V gene is TRBV27, the J gene TRBJ2-3; 9 positions match TRBD2. Trimming took 2 bases from V and 4 from J; bases not matched to a gene: 13. Germline loops: CDR1 MNHEY, CDR2 SMNVEV (reference sequence). CDR3 length equals 18 residues.

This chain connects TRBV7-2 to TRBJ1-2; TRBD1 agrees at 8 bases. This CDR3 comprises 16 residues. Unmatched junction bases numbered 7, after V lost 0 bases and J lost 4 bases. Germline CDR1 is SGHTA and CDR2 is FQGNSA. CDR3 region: CASSLAQGAGGYGYTF. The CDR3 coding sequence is TGTGCCAGCAGCTTAGCGCAGGGGGCGGGAGGCTATGGCTACACCTTC.

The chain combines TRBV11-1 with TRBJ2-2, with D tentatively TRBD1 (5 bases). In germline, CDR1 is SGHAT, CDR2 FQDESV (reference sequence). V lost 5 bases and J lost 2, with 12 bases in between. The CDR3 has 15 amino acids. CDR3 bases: TGTGCCAGCAGCCCCATAGACAGCAACACCGGGGAGCTGTTTTTT. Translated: CASSPIDSNTGELFF.

This CDR3 reads CASSLPRGFYEQYF. In DNA form, the CDR3 reads TGTGCCAGCAGTTTACCCCGAGGGTTCTACGAGCAGTACTTC. V and J are TRBV28 and TRBJ2-7; tentative D call: TRBD2 (5 bases). Germline V gene lookup returns CDR1 MDHEN and CDR2 SYDVKM. The ends were cut back, 2 bases at V and 3 bases at J, with 11 bases in the middle. This CDR3 contains 14 residues.

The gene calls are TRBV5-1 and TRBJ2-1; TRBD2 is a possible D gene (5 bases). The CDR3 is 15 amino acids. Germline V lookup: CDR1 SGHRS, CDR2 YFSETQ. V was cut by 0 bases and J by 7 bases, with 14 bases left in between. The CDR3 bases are TGCGCCAGCAGCTTGGCGGAGTTGGGCGGGAATGAGCAGTTCTTC. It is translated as CASSLAELGGNEQFF.

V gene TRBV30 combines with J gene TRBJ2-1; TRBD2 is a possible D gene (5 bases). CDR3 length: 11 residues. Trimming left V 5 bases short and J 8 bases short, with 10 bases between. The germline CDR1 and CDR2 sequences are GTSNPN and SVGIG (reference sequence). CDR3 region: CAWSLGDEQFF. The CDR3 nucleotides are TGTGCCTGGTCCCTGGGAGATGAGCAGTTCTTC.

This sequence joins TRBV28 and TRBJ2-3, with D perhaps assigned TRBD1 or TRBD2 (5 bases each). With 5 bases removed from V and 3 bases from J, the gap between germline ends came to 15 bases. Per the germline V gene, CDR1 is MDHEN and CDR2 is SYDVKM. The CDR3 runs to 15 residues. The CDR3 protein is CASSRGASGTDTQYF. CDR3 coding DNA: TGTGCCAGCAGTCGAGGGGCGTCGGGGACAGATACGCAGTATTTT. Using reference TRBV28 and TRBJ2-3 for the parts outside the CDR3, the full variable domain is DVKVTQSSRYLVKRTGEKVFLECVQDMDHENMFWYRQDPGLGLRLIYFSYDVKMKEKGDIPEGYSVSREKKERFSLILESASTNQTSMYLCASSRGASGTDTQYFGPGTRLTVL.

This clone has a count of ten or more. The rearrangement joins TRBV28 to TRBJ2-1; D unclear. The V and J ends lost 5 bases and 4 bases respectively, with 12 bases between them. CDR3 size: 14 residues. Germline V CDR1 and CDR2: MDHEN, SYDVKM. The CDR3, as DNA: TGTGCCAGCAGTCCCCCGCTAGAATACAATGAGCAGTTCTTC. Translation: CASSPPLEYNEQFF.

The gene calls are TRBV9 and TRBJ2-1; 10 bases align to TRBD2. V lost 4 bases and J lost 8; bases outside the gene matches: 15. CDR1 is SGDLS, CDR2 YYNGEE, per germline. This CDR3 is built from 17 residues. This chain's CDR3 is CASSSRTSGLRGDEQFF. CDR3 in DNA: TGTGCCAGCAGCTCACGGACTAGCGGACTCCGGGGGGATGAGCAGTTCTTC.

The CDR3 here is CASSIGAGDLLTDTQYF. The CDR3 bases are TGTGCCAGTAGTATAGGAGCGGGAGACCTCCTCACAGATACGCAGTATTTT. V and J are TRBV19 and TRBJ2-3; TRBD2 agrees at 8 bases. Germline CDR1 reads LNHDA; CDR2 reads SQIVND (reference sequence). V lost 1 base, J lost 2 bases, and 8 bases stayed unmatched. The CDR3 spans 17 residues.

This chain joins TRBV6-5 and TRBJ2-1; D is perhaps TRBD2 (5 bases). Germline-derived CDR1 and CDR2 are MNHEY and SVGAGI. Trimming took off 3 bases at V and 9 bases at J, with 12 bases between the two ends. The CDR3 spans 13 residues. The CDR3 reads CASSYTLAGEQFF. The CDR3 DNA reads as TGTGCCAGCAGTTATACGCTAGCCGGTGAGCAGTTCTTC.

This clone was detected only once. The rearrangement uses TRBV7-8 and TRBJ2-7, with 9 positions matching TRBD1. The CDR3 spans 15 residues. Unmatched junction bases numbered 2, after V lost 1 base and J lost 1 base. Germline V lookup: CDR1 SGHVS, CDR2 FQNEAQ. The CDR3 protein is CASSLVGTGSYEQYF. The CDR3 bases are TGTGCCAGCAGCTTAGTTGGGACAGGGTCCTACGAGCAGTACTTC.

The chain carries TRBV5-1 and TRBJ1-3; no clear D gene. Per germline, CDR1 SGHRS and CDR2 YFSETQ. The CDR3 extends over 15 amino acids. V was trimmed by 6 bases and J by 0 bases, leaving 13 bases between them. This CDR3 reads CASTSSGISGNTIYF. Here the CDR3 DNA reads TGCGCCAGCACATCGTCCGGCATCTCTGGAAACACCATATATTTT.

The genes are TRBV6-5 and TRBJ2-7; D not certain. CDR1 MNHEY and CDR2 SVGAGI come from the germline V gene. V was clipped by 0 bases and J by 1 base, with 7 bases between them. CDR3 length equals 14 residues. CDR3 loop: CASSYSGQSYEQYF. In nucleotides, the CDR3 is TGTGCCAGCAGTTACTCCGGGCAGTCCTACGAGCAGTACTTC.

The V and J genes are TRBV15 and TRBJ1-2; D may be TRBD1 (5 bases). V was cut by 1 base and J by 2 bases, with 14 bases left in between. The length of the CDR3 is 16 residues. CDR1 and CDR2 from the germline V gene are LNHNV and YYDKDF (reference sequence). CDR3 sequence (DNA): TGTGCCACCAGCAGAGGGGACGAGGGCCCCAACTATGGCTACACCTTC. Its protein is CATSRGDEGPNYGYTF.

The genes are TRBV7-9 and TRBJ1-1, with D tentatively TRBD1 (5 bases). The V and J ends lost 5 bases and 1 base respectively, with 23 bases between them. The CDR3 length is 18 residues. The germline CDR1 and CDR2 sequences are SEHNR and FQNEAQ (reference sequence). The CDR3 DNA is TGTGCCAGCAGCCCCCGACGTCCGTTAGACAGACCGAACACTGAAGCTTTCTTT. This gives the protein CASSPRRPLDRPNTEAFF.

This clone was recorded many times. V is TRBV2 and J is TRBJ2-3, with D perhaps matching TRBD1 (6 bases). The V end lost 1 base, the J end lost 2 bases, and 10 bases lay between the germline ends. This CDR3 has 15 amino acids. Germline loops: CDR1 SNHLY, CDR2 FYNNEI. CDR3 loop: CASSEGPGVTDTQYF. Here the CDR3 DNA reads TGTGCCAGCAGTGAAGGGCCAGGGGTCACAGATACGCAGTATTTT.

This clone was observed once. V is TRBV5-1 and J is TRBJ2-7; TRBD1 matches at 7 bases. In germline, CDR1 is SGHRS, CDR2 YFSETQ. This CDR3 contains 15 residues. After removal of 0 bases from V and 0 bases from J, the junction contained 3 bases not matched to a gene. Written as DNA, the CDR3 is TGCGCCAGCAGCTTGGAGGGACAGTTCTCCTACGAGCAGTACTTC. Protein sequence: CASSLEGQFSYEQYF. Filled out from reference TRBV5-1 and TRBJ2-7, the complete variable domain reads KAGVTQTPRYLIKTRGQQVTLSCSPISGHRSVSWYQQTPGQGLQFLFEYFSETQRNKGNFPGRFSGRQFSNSRSEMNVSTLELGDSALYLCASSLEGQFSYEQYFGPGTRLTVT.

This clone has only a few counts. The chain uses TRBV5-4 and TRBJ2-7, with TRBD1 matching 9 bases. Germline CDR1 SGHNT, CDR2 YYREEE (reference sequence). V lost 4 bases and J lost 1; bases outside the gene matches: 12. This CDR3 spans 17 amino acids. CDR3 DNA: TGTGCCAGCAGCAGGGGACAGGGCCCACTCCTATCCTACGAGCAGTACTTC. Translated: CASSRGQGPLLSYEQYF.

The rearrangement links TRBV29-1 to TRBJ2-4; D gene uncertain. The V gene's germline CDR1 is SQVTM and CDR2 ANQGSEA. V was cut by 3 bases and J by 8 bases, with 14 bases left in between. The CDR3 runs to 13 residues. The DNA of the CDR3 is TGCAGCGTTGAGTCCATCTCCAGAGACATTCAGTACTTC. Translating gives CSVESISRDIQYF.

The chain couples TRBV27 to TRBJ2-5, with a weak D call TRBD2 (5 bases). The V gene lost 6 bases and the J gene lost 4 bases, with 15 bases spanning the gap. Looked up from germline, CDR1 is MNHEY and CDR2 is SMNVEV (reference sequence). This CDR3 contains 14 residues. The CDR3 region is CASSPMGDGETQYF. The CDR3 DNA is TGTGCCAGCAGCCCGATGGGAGATGGAGAGACCCAGTACTTC.

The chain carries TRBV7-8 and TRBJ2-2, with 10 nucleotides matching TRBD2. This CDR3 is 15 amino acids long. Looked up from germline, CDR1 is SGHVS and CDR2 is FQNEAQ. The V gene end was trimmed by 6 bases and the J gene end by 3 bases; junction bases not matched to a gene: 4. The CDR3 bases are TGTGCCAGCAGGTCTCTAGCGGGAGACACCGGGGAGCTGTTTTTT. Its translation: CASRSLAGDTGELFF.

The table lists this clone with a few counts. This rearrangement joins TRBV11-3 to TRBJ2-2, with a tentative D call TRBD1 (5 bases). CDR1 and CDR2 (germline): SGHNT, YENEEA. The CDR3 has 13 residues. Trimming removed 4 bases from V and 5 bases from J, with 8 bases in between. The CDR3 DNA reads TGTGCCAGCAGCTCCGACAGTACCGGGGAGCTGTTTTTT. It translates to CASSSDSTGELFF.